These 18 T cell receptor beta chains share one sample of origin, sequenced in a study of post-analysis software for immune sequencing data. The library was made from cDNA and included unique molecular identifiers. TCRdb reprocessed the PCR reads via MiXCR and lists one record per CDR3 protein. The sample includes 700,000 to 900,000 distinct CDR3 sequences, under 60% of them seen just once. No cognate antigen is known for these TCRs. Study-wide results and limits: TRBV5-6, TRBV5-1 and TRBV20-1 belonged to a set of about five TRBV segments that were more frequent in patients than controls.

Material: blood. The receptors were gathered from a girl aged 10 to 17 with multiple sclerosis.

In the case of this clonotype: A much bigger clone sits one base away, suggesting this may be a read error. The CDR3, as DNA: TGTGCCAGCAGTTACGCCCGGACAGTTCAAGAGACCCAGTTCTTC. Its protein product is CASSYARTVQETQFF. This chain connects TRBV6-2 or TRBV6-3 to TRBJ2-5, with a possible D match to TRBD1 (6 bases). TRBJ2-1 matches the DNA end more closely, so the J call is doubtful. This CDR3 is 15 amino acids long. Germline values: CDR1 MNHEY, CDR2 SVGEGT.

The rearrangement joins TRBV7-9 to TRBJ2-5, with D maybe TRBD2 (5 bases). This CDR3 comprises 15 residues. Trimming stripped 3 bases from V and 4 bases from J, with 15 bases between. Germline V gene data show CDR1 as SEHNR and CDR2 as FQNEAQ (reference sequence). The CDR3 nucleotides are TGTGCCAGCAGCTTTATGAGGGAAATCGGAGAGACCCAGTACTTC. Residues: CASSFMREIGETQYF.

V is TRBV27 and J is TRBJ1-6; no definite D call. Trimming stripped 2 bases from V and 2 bases from J, with 7 bases between. The CDR3 loop spans 15 amino acids. CDR1 is MNHEY, CDR2 SMNVEV, per germline (reference sequence). The CDR3 sequence is CASSLPRTYNSPLHF. DNA for the CDR3: TGTGCCAGCAGTTTACCGCGAACCTATAATTCACCCCTCCACTTT.

This clonotype was found a few times. The genes are TRBV24-1 and TRBJ2-2; the D is unclear. The ends were cut back, 1 base at V and 3 bases at J, with 11 bases in the middle. CDR1 KGHDR and CDR2 SFDVKD come from the germline V gene. The CDR3 extends over 16 amino acids. CDR3 region: CATSDFEAGDTGELFF. CDR3 nucleotides: TGTGCCACCAGTGATTTTGAGGCAGGAGACACCGGGGAGCTGTTTTTT.

The chain joins TRBV5-1 to TRBJ2-3; 10 bases agree with TRBD2. J was trimmed by 0 bases and V by 1 base; bases with no gene match: 8. CDR1 is SGHRS, CDR2 YFSETQ, per germline. The CDR3 runs to 18 residues. CDR3 residues: CASSLSSGSLSSTDTQYF. CDR3 nucleotide sequence: TGCGCCAGCAGCTTGTCTAGCGGGAGTCTCTCTAGCACAGATACGCAGTATTTT.

The chain has TRBV29-1 and TRBJ1-5; TRBD1 matches 9 bases. V gave up 6 bases and J gave up 7 bases; unmatched junction bases: 7. The CDR3 runs to 13 residues. Germline V lookup: CDR1 SQVTM, CDR2 ANQGSEA. The CDR3 bases are TGCAGCGTGGCCCCGGGACAGGGCCAGCCCCAGCATTTT. Protein product: CSVAPGQGQPQHF.

This sequence joins TRBV20-1 and TRBJ2-5; 9 bases are a match to TRBD2. The J call is doubtful: the DNA matches TRBJ2-7 better. CDR3 length: 13 residues. CDR1 and CDR2 from the germline V gene are DFQATT and SNEGSKA (reference sequence). Written as DNA, the CDR3 is TGCAGTGCTAGAATAGCGGGAGCATACGAGCAGTACTTC. Its protein product is CSARIAGAYEQYF.

This chain links TRBV27 with TRBJ2-3; D is ambiguous. Germline-derived CDR1 and CDR2 are MNHEY and SMNVEV (reference sequence). Trimming removed 2 bases at V and 0 bases at J, with 15 bases between. CDR3 length: 17 residues. CDR3 DNA: TGTGCCAGCAGTTTACGCCCCCGGACGGGTAGCACAGATACGCAGTATTTT. Its translation: CASSLRPRTGSTDTQYF.

The chain recombines TRBV7-9 with TRBJ1-1; 10 bases are shared with TRBD1. J gave up 3 bases and V 6 bases, and 16 bases lay outside the gene matches. This CDR3 region has 18 residues. CDR1 and CDR2 from the germline V gene are SEHNR and FQNEAQ (reference sequence). The CDR3 is CASRPTGQGVNKDTEAFF. The CDR3 DNA sequence: TGTGCCAGCAGACCTACTGGACAGGGGGTTAATAAGGACACTGAAGCTTTCTTT. The full variable domain, with the rest looked up from reference TRBV7-9 and TRBJ1-1, is DTGVSQNPRHKITKRGQNVTFRCDPISEHNRLYWYRQTLGQGPEFLTYFQNEAQLEKSRLLSDRFSAERPKGSFSTLEIQRTEQGDSAMYLCASRPTGQGVNKDTEAFFGQGTRLTVV.

This clonotype was seen a handful of times. The V call is TRBV20-1, the J call TRBJ2-1; 9 nucleotides match TRBD2. The length of the CDR3 is 16 residues. V shed 3 bases and J 1 base; nucleotides not matched to a gene: 7. The V gene's germline CDR1 is DFQATT and CDR2 SNEGSKA (reference sequence). CDR3 amino acids: CSASESGRPSYNEQFF. As DNA, the CDR3 is TGCAGTGCTAGTGAGAGCGGGAGGCCTTCCTACAATGAGCAGTTCTTC.

This clonotype has a single count. The chain couples TRBV20-1 to TRBJ2-7, with 9 bases fitting TRBD2. Losses at the gene ends were 5 bases for V and 3 bases for J; bases not matched to a gene: 2. The CDR3 runs to 12 residues. Germline values: CDR1 DFQATT, CDR2 SNEGSKA (reference sequence). For the CDR3, the DNA is TGCAGTGCTCAGACTAGCGGCTACGAGCAGTACTTC. The encoded protein is CSAQTSGYEQYF.

The chain uses TRBV7-9 and TRBJ2-5, with 9 bases that match TRBD1. V gave up 5 bases and J gave up 0 bases; unmatched junction bases: 4. The CDR3 is 15 residues long. The germline V gene has CDR1 SEHNR and CDR2 FQNEAQ (reference sequence). The CDR3 coding sequence is TGTGCCAGCAGCAAGGGACAGGGAAACCAAGAGACCCAGTACTTC. It encodes CASSKGQGNQETQYF.

The chain links TRBV6-2 or TRBV6-3 to TRBJ2-7, with TRBD2 matching 7 bases. This CDR3 has 14 amino acids. The ends lost 4 bases at V and 1 base at J; junction bases unmatched: 4. Per the germline V gene, CDR1 is MNHEY and CDR2 is SVGEGT. Here the CDR3 reads CASSSTSDSYEQYF. CDR3 coding DNA: TGTGCCAGCAGTTCAACTAGCGATTCCTACGAGCAGTACTTC.

This clonotype was observed once. The CDR3 nucleotides are TGCAGTGTCACGCGTGGGCTAGCGGGAACTAGCTTTTCCTACGAGCAGTACTTC. Amino acids: CSVTRGLAGTSFSYEQYF. The chain is built from TRBV20-1 and TRBJ2-7, with 9 nucleotides matching TRBD2. V lost 7 bases to trimming and J lost 1 base; unmatched junction nucleotides: 20. Germline assignment: CDR1 DFQATT and CDR2 SNEGSKA (reference sequence). The CDR3 totals 18 residues.

This sequence joins TRBV28 and TRBJ1-1, with 7 nucleotides matching TRBD1. Looked up from germline, CDR1 is MDHEN and CDR2 is SYDVKM. The CDR3 has 17 residues. V trimming: 5 bases; J trimming: 1 base; junction bases outside the gene matches: 13. The CDR3 DNA is TGTGCCAGCAGTCCTGTGGGGGGACAGTACCCGAACACTGAAGCTTTCTTT. It codes for CASSPVGGQYPNTEAFF.

The genes are TRBV29-1 and TRBJ2-1; TRBD2 matches 8 bases. The ends lost 6 bases at V and 8 bases at J; junction bases unmatched: 6. The CDR3 is made up of 12 amino acids. Germline CDR1 reads SQVTM; CDR2 reads ANQGSEA. The DNA of the CDR3 is TGCAGCGTGGGGACTAGTTTCCATGAGCAGTTCTTC. Protein sequence: CSVGTSFHEQFF.

This chain uses TRBV9 with TRBJ1-2; 7 bases map to TRBD1. The CDR3 has 13 amino acids. The V and J ends lost 7 bases and 3 bases, in that order; junction bases with no gene match: 6. CDR1 is SGDLS and CDR2 is YYNGEE in the germline V gene. The CDR3 DNA follows: TGTGCCAGCTCCGCAGGGGGGGACTATGGCTACACCTTC. It translates to CASSAGGDYGYTF.

This chain's CDR3 is CASSSPGTVSSYEQYF. The CDR3 region has the DNA TGTGCCAGCAGTTCCCCCGGGACGGTGAGCTCCTACGAGCAGTACTTC. The chain is built from TRBV28 and TRBJ2-7; D may correspond to TRBD1 or TRBD2 (5 bases each). Germline V gene lookup returns CDR1 MDHEN and CDR2 SYDVKM. Trimming took off 4 bases at V and 0 bases at J, with 16 bases between the two ends. The length of the CDR3 is 16 residues.